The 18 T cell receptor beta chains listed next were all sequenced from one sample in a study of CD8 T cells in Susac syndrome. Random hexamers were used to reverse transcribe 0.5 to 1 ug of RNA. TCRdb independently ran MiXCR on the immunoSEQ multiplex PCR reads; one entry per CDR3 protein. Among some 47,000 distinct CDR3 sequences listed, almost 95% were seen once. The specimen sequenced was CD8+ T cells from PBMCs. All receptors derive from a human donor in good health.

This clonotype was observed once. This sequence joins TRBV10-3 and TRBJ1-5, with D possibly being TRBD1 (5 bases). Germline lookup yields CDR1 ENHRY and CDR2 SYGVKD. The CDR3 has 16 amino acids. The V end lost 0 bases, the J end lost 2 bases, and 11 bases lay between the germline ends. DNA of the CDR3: TGTGCCATCAGTGAGTCAGGAGGGGTGGGCAATCAGCCCCAGCATTTT. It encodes CAISESGGVGNQPQHF.

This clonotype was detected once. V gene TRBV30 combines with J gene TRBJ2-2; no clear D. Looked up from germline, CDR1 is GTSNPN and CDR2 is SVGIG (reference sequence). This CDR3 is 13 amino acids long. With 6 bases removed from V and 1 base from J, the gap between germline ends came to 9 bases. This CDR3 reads CACLTENTGELFF. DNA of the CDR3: TGTGCCTGCCTAACTGAGAACACCGGGGAGCTGTTTTTT.

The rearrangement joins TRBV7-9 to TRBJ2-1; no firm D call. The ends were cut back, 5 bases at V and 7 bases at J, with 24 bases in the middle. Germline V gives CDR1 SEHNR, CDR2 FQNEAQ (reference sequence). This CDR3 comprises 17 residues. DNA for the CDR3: TGTGCCAGCAGCCCTCCCTTTGGACGGCCCCCCCTGAATGAGCAGTTCTTC. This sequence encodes CASSPPFGRPPLNEQFF.

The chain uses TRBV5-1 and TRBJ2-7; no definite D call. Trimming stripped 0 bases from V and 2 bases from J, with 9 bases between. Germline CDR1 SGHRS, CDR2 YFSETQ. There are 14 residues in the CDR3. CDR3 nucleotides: TGCGCCAGCAGCTTGGAAGCGCGACCCTACGAGCAGTACTTC. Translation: CASSLEARPYEQYF.

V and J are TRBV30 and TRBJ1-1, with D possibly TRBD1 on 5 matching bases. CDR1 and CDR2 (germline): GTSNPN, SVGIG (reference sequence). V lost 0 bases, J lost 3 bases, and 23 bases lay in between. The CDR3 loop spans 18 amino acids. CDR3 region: CAWSVHSEGALYYTEAFF. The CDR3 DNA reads TGTGCCTGGAGTGTACATAGTGAAGGGGCGCTCTATTACACTGAAGCTTTCTTT.

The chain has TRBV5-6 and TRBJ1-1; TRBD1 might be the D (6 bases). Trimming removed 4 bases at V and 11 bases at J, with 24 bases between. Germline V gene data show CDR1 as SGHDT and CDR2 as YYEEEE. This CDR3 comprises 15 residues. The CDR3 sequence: CASSGRHRVLQGAFF. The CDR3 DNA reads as TGTGCCAGCAGCGGCCGCCACAGGGTGCTTCAAGGGGCTTTCTTT.

CDR3 sequence: CASSFFLADNYNEQFF. The DNA for the CDR3 is TGTGCCAGCAGCTTCTTCCTAGCGGATAACTACAATGAGCAGTTCTTC. The rearrangement uses TRBV7-9 and TRBJ2-1, with 7 bases fitting TRBD2. The V gene's germline CDR1 is SEHNR and CDR2 FQNEAQ (reference sequence). V lost 3 bases and J lost 3; bases outside the gene matches: 8. The CDR3 loop spans 16 amino acids.

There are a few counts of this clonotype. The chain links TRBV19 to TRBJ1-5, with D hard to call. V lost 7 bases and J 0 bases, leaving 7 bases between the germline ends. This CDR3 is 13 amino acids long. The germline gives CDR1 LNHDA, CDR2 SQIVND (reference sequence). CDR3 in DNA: TGTGCCAGTATCGGAAATAGCAATCAGCCCCAGCATTTT. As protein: CASIGNSNQPQHF.

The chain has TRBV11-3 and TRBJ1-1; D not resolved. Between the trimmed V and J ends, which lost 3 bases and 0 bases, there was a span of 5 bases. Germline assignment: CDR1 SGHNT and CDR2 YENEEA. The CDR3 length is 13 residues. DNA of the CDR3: TGTGCCAGCAGCTTCTCCTTGAACACTGAAGCTTTCTTT. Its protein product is CASSFSLNTEAFF.

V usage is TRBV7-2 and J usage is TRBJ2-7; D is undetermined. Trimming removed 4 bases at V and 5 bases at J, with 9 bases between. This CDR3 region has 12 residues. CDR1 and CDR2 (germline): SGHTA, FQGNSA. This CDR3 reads CASSSHLHEQYF. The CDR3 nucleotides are TGTGCCAGCAGCTCACACCTACACGAGCAGTACTTC.

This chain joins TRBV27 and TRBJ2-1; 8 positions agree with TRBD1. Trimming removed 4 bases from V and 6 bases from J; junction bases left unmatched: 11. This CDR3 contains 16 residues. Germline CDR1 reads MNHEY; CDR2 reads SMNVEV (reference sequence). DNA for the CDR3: TGTGCCAGCAGTTCATCGACAGGGGAGGTGGTCAATGAGCAGTTCTTC. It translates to CASSSSTGEVVNEQFF.

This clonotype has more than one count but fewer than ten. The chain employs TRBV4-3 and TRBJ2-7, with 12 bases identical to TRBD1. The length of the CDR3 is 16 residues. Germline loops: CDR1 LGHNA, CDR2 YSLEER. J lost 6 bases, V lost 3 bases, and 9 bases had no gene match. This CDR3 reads CASSHKPGTGGGEQYF. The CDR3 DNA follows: TGCGCCAGCAGCCACAAACCCGGGACAGGGGGCGGCGAGCAGTACTTC.

The CDR3 sequence: CASSLDYGANEQFF. As DNA, the CDR3 is TGTGCCAGCAGCTTAGATTATGGGGCCAATGAGCAGTTCTTC. This rearrangement joins TRBV7-9 to TRBJ2-1; the D gene is possibly TRBD1 (5 bases). The CDR3 spans 14 residues. The V and J ends lost 1 base and 6 bases respectively, with 10 bases between them. Looked up from germline, CDR1 is SEHNR and CDR2 is FQNEAQ (reference sequence).

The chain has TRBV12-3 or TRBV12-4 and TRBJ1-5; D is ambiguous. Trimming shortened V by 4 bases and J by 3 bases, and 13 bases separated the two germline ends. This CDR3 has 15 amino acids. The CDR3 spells CASSWTPGPNQPQHF. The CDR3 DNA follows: TGTGCCAGCAGTTGGACCCCAGGCCCCAATCAGCCCCAGCATTTT.

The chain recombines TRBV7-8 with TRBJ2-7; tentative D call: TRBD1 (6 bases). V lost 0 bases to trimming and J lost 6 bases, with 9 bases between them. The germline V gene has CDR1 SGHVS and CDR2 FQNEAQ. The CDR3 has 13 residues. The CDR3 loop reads CASSLAQGGEQYF. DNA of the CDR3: TGTGCCAGCAGCTTAGCGCAAGGGGGCGAGCAGTACTTC.

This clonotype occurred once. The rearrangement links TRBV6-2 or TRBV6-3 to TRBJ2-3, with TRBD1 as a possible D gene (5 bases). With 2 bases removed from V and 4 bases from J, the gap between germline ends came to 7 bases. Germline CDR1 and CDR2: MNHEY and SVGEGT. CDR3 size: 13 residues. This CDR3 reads CASSYGHADTQYF. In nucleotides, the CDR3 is TGTGCCAGCAGTTACGGACACGCAGATACGCAGTATTTT.

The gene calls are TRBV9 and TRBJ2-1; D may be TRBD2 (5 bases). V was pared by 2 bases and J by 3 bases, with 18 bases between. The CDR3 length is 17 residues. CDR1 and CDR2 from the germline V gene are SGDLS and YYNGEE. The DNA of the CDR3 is TGTGCCAGCAGCGTGTCACCTGGAGGACCAGACTACAATGAGCAGTTCTTC. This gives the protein CASSVSPGGPDYNEQFF.

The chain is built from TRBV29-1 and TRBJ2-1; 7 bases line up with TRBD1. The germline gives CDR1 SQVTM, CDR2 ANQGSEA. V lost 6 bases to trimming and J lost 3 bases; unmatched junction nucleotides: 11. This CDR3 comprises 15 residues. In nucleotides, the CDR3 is TGCAGCGTAGACGACAGGGCTACACTCTACAATGAGCAGTTCTTC. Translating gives CSVDDRATLYNEQFF.